The 28 T cell receptor beta chains given below trace back to one sample, sequenced in a study of blood T cell repertoires in COVID-19. Sequencing used immunoSEQ multiplex PCR; TCRdb keeps in-frame clones, though not all of them. Among about 140,000 clones, roughly four fifths were seen once, and the ten largest hold approximately 3%. The sample comprised PBMCs or T cells enriched from blood (not recorded which). The receptors were gathered from a woman between 45 and 65 years old with acute COVID-19.

J is TRBJ1-2 and V is TRBV6-5; D ambiguous. CDR3 size: 13 residues. CDR1 is MNHEY and CDR2 is SVGAGI in the germline V gene. V was shortened by 6 bases and J by 6 bases, with 14 bases between the two germline ends. CDR3 in DNA: TGTGCCAGCAGACAGACCCAAATCCATGGCTACACCTTC. Its translation is CASRQTQIHGYTF.

Only a few counts were recorded for this clone. The rearrangement uses TRBV11-2 and TRBJ2-7, with 10 bases matching TRBD1. This CDR3 has 14 residues. V shed 3 bases and J 6 bases; nucleotides not matched to a gene: 5. CDR1 and CDR2 (germline): SGHAT, FQNNGV. Here the CDR3 reads CASSLDRGALEQYF. In nucleotides, the CDR3 is TGTGCCAGCAGCTTGGACAGGGGGGCCCTCGAGCAGTACTTC.

This clone was observed once. The chain links TRBV28 to TRBJ1-2, with D perhaps matching TRBD1 (6 bases). V lost 6 bases to trimming and J lost 6 bases, with 14 bases between them. The CDR3 sequence is 13 residues long. Germline V lookup: CDR1 MDHEN, CDR2 SYDVKM. The CDR3 reads CASRTDRINGYTF. Here the CDR3 DNA reads TGTGCCAGCAGGACCGACAGGATTAATGGCTACACCTTC.

This sequence joins TRBV29-1 and TRBJ2-3, with D maybe TRBD2 (6 bases). Germline lookup yields CDR1 SQVTM and CDR2 ANQGSEA. The CDR3 extends over 14 amino acids. The ends were cut back, 2 bases at V and 5 bases at J, with 14 bases in the middle. The CDR3 region is CSVERETPGDTQYF. CDR3 DNA: TGCAGCGTTGAACGGGAGACTCCCGGAGATACGCAGTATTTT.

CDR3 residues: CAWSHQGSGPQHF. DNA for the CDR3: TGTGCCTGGAGTCACCAGGGTTCGGGCCCCCAGCATTTT. The chain joins TRBV30 to TRBJ1-5; D might be TRBD1 (5 bases). CDR1 is GTSNPN and CDR2 is SVGIG in the germline V gene (reference sequence). Trimming shortened V by 2 bases and J by 10 bases, and 15 bases separated the two germline ends. This CDR3 contains 13 residues.

The V call is TRBV5-1, the J call TRBJ1-1, with D maybe TRBD1 (5 bases). Germline V gene sequence: CDR1 SGHRS, CDR2 YFSETQ. This CDR3 comprises 17 residues. Trimming took 4 bases from V and 0 from J, leaving 19 bases between them. The CDR3: CASSPSPARVMNTEAFF. The CDR3 DNA reads as TGCGCCAGCAGCCCCTCGCCGGCCAGGGTGATGAACACTGAAGCTTTCTTT.

The chain combines TRBV7-3 with TRBJ1-1; D unresolved. V lost 3 bases to trimming and J lost 5 bases, with 13 bases between them. The germline V gene encodes CDR1 SGHTA and CDR2 FQGTGA. This CDR3 region has 14 residues. The CDR3 region is CASSFDEGRTEAFF. DNA of the CDR3: TGTGCCAGCAGCTTCGACGAGGGCAGGACTGAAGCTTTCTTT.

The V and J genes are TRBV6-5 and TRBJ2-7, with D possibly matching TRBD2 (5 bases). The V and J ends lost 5 bases and 2 bases respectively, with 7 bases between them. From germline, CDR1 is MNHEY and CDR2 SVGAGI. The CDR3 totals 12 residues. CDR3 sequence: CASSPGTYEQYF. For the CDR3, the DNA is TGTGCCAGCAGTCCGGGGACCTACGAGCAGTACTTC.

This clone has more than one count but fewer than ten. The genes are TRBV6-2 or TRBV6-3 and TRBJ2-6; 9 bases are a match to TRBD2. V lost 4 bases to trimming and J lost 4 bases; unmatched junction nucleotides: 2. The CDR3 totals 15 residues. Per germline, CDR1 MNHEY and CDR2 SVGEGT. The CDR3 DNA is TGTGCCAGCAGTTTAGCGGGAGTAGGGGCCAACGTCCTGACTTTC. Encoded protein: CASSLAGVGANVLTF.

This sequence joins TRBV27 and TRBJ2-1; 11 nucleotides agree with TRBD2. Losses at the gene ends were 5 bases for V and 6 bases for J; bases not matched to a gene: 6. CDR3 length: 15 amino acids. Germline CDR1 is MNHEY and CDR2 is SMNVEV (reference sequence). CDR3 protein: CASSTPGLAVNEQFF. CDR3 nucleotide sequence: TGTGCCAGCAGTACACCGGGACTAGCGGTCAATGAGCAGTTCTTC.

This rearrangement joins TRBV14 to TRBJ2-7; D ambiguous. V lost 6 bases and J lost 2, with 14 bases in between. The CDR3 consists of 14 residues. Germline V gene data show CDR1 as SGHDN and CDR2 as FVKESK. The CDR3 nucleotides are TGTGCCAGCAGAGTCTCAGTATCCACCTACGAGCAGTACTTC. Its translation: CASRVSVSTYEQYF.

This chain joins TRBV19 and TRBJ2-1; the D gene is possibly TRBD1 (6 bases). The CDR3 has 13 amino acids. CDR1 and CDR2 from the germline V gene are LNHDA and SQIVND (reference sequence). V lost 7 bases and J 0 bases, leaving 7 bases between the germline ends. In DNA form, the CDR3 reads TGTGCCAGTACGGACAGCTCCTACAATGAGCAGTTCTTC. Amino acids: CASTDSSYNEQFF.

The rearrangement links TRBV28 to TRBJ1-6; 7 positions agree with TRBD1. The V segment lost 5 bases and the J segment 10 bases; nucleotides outside the gene matches: 11. CDR3 length equals 15 residues. The germline V gene encodes CDR1 MDHEN and CDR2 SYDVKM. The CDR3 here is CASSEGGQRVSPLHF. The CDR3 DNA follows: TGTGCCAGCAGTGAAGGGGGACAGAGGGTATCACCCCTCCACTTT.

The table lists this clone with a few counts. The chain carries TRBV19 and TRBJ2-1, with 10 bases aligning to TRBD2. This CDR3 comprises 15 residues. CDR1 is LNHDA, CDR2 SQIVND, per germline (reference sequence). The junction had 2 bases not matched to a gene; V was cut back by 2 bases and J by 4 bases. The CDR3 region is CASSIRAGGYNEQFF. CDR3 nucleotides: TGTGCCAGTAGTATACGAGCGGGAGGGTACAATGAGCAGTTCTTC.

CDR3 sequence reads: CASQPTGLAVTDTQYF. The DNA for the CDR3 is TGTGCCAGCCAACCCACGGGACTAGCGGTCACAGATACGCAGTATTTT. The V gene is TRBV4-2, the J gene TRBJ2-3; TRBD2 matches 11 bases. Germline V CDR1 and CDR2: LGHNA, YNFKEQ. The CDR3 is 16 residues long. With V trimmed by 8 bases and J by 2 bases, 9 bases remained unmatched.

The chain combines TRBV6-5 with TRBJ1-2, with D tentatively TRBD1 (6 bases). This CDR3 comprises 15 residues. V shed 2 bases and J shed 8 bases, with 18 bases lying between them. Germline values: CDR1 MNHEY, CDR2 SVGAGI. CDR3 in DNA: TGTGCCAGCAGTTACACCGCCGGGACAACCAACGGCTACACCTTC. Translation gives CASSYTAGTTNGYTF.

This rearrangement joins TRBV18 to TRBJ1-5; TRBD1 agrees at 7 bases. This CDR3 is 14 amino acids long. V lost 2 bases, J lost 3 bases, and 1 base stayed unmatched. Germline lookup yields CDR1 KGHSH and CDR2 LQKENI. Here the CDR3 reads CASSPGQANQPQHF. The CDR3 DNA reads as TGTGCCAGCTCACCAGGACAGGCCAATCAGCCCCAGCATTTT.

The chain uses TRBV2 and TRBJ1-5, with 7 bases aligning to TRBD1. The CDR3 has 15 residues. Germline CDR1 SNHLY, CDR2 FYNNEI. V trimming: 8 bases; J trimming: 7 bases; junction bases outside the gene matches: 14. Here the CDR3 DNA reads TGTGCCAGCTGCGAAGACAGGGAACTCGGGCAGCCCCAGCATTTT. This translates into CASCEDRELGQPQHF.

The CDR3: CASSFPGGTGNQPQHF. CDR3 sequence (DNA): TGTGCCAGCAGCTTCCCTGGAGGGACAGGAAATCAGCCCCAGCATTTT. The V call is TRBV7-2, the J call TRBJ1-5; TRBD1 agrees at 8 bases. Germline CDR1 is SGHTA and CDR2 is FQGNSA. The CDR3 consists of 16 residues. The V and J ends lost 3 bases and 4 bases, in that order; junction bases with no gene match: 8.

This clone has a single count. This chain links TRBV3-1 (or the pseudogene TRBV3-2) with TRBJ2-1, with a possible D match to TRBD2 (6 bases). The CDR3 loop spans 15 amino acids. V gave up 1 base and J gave up 5 bases, with 12 bases separating them. Germline CDR1 LGHDT, CDR2 YNNKEL (reference sequence). In nucleotides, the CDR3 is TGTGCCAGCAGCCAAGTCCGTACTAGCCACAATGAGCAGTTCTTC. Encoded protein: CASSQVRTSHNEQFF.

V gene TRBV10-3 combines with J gene TRBJ1-1; 8 bases are shared with TRBD1. The germline gives CDR1 ENHRY, CDR2 SYGVKD. V lost 3 bases, J lost 4 bases, and 7 bases stayed unmatched. The length of the CDR3 is 15 residues. The CDR3 spells CAISDLQGEVTEAFF. CDR3 coding DNA: TGTGCCATCAGTGATTTACAGGGGGAGGTCACTGAAGCTTTCTTT.

This chain joins TRBV6-4 and TRBJ2-5; TRBD2 might be the D (6 bases). The V end was cut by 5 bases, the J end by 5 bases, with 9 bases between. Germline loops: CDR1 MRHNA, CDR2 SNTAGT. The CDR3 contains 12 residues. The CDR3 DNA reads TGTGCCAGCAGTACAGGAGGGGAGACCCAGTACTTC. It is translated as CASSTGGETQYF.

This sequence joins TRBV5-1 and TRBJ2-7; D perhaps matches TRBD1 (6 bases). Trimming removed 4 bases at V and 0 bases at J, with 11 bases between. The germline V gene encodes CDR1 SGHRS and CDR2 YFSETQ. The CDR3 runs to 14 residues. In DNA, the CDR3 is TGCGCCAGCAGCGTCCGGGACACCTCCTACGAGCAGTACTTC. Protein product: CASSVRDTSYEQYF.

The chain employs TRBV3-1 (or the pseudogene TRBV3-2) and TRBJ2-1; 11 nucleotides agree with TRBD2. CDR1 and CDR2 from the germline V gene are LGHDT and YNNKEL (reference sequence). J was trimmed by 3 bases and V by 6 bases; bases with no gene match: 4. This CDR3 comprises 15 residues. CDR3 sequence: CASRPTSGNYNEQFF. The CDR3 DNA sequence: TGTGCCAGCAGGCCGACTAGCGGGAACTACAATGAGCAGTTCTTC.

This clone was seen once. This chain connects TRBV28 to TRBJ1-5; D is perhaps TRBD1 (6 bases). CDR3 length: 14 amino acids. V was clipped by 6 bases and J by 6 bases, with 15 bases between them. Per the germline V gene, CDR1 is MDHEN and CDR2 is SYDVKM. The CDR3 spells CASSLWGGFQPQHF. For the CDR3, the DNA is TGTGCCAGCAGCCTTTGGGGGGGCTTTCAGCCCCAGCATTTT.

The rearrangement joins TRBV6-5 to TRBJ2-7; a possible D gene is TRBD2 (5 bases). Germline values: CDR1 MNHEY, CDR2 SVGAGI. V lost 7 bases and J 5 bases, leaving 21 bases between the germline ends. This CDR3 contains 15 residues. CDR3 residues: CASKGSSGIGNEQYF. The CDR3 region has the DNA TGTGCCAGCAAAGGGTCCAGCGGAATTGGCAACGAGCAGTACTTC.

The table lists this clone with many counts. The rearrangement links TRBV11-3 to TRBJ2-6; D possibly corresponds to TRBD1 (6 bases). V was cut by 4 bases and J by 0 bases, with 13 bases left in between. The CDR3 consists of 17 residues. Germline CDR1 is SGHNT and CDR2 is YENEEA. The CDR3 loop reads CASSYGQQVSGANVLTF. The CDR3 region has the DNA TGTGCCAGCAGCTATGGACAGCAGGTCTCTGGGGCCAACGTCCTGACTTTC.

This chain joins TRBV5-6 and TRBJ2-6; 7 bases agree with TRBD1. The V and J ends lost 4 bases and 0 bases, in that order; junction bases with no gene match: 4. In germline, CDR1 is SGHDT, CDR2 YYEEEE. The CDR3 has 16 residues. CDR3 sequence: CASSRGQFSGANVLTF. The CDR3 DNA is TGTGCCAGCAGCCGGGGACAGTTCTCTGGGGCCAACGTCCTGACTTTC. Using reference TRBV5-6 and TRBJ2-6 for the parts outside the CDR3, the full variable domain is DAGVTQSPTHLIKTRGQQVTLRCSPKSGHDTVSWYQQALGQGPQFIFQYYEEEERQRGNFPDRFSGHQFPNYSSELNVNALLLGDSALYLCASSRGQFSGANVLTFGAGSRLTVL.